This TCR beta chain was identified in a study of beta chain features in type 1 diabetes. Notes on the study in general: TCRB CDR3 length was moderately but significantly reduced in all four CD4+ subsets of Type 1 diabetes patients.

Expressed TCRB transcripts were sequenced because the entire RNA isolate underwent reverse transcription. Some clones are missing from TCRdb's copy, which holds only in-frame ones; the method was immunoSEQ multiplex PCR. The data contain about 170,000 clones, 7.8% of them seen just once; the ten biggest clones take up about 1%. About this clone: The antigen remains unidentified.

The germline V gene encodes CDR1 LNHDA and CDR2 SQIVND (reference sequence). V lost 6 bases to trimming and J lost 0 bases, with 17 bases between them. CDR3 length: 16 residues. Specimen: central memory CD4+ T cells from blood. This TCR derives from a middle-aged woman with type 1 diabetes. This chain uses TRBV19 with TRBJ1-1; D gene ambiguous. The CDR3 is CASRSSWHAMNTEAFF. CDR3 sequence (DNA): TGTGCCAGTAGGTCCTCCTGGCATGCCATGAACACTGAAGCTTTCTTT. The whole variable domain, filled in from reference TRBV19 and TRBJ1-1, reads DGGITQSPKYLFRKEGQNVTLSCEQNLNHDAMYWYRQDPGQGLRLIYYSQIVNDFQKGDIAEGYSVSREKKESFPLTVTSAQKNPTAFYLCASRSSWHAMNTEAFFGQGTRLTVV.